Listed here are 14 T cell receptor beta chains from one sample, sequenced in a study of shared clonotypes between healthy human individuals. Produced via immunoSEQ multiplex PCR; TCRdb's table is partial and in-frame only. The data show roughly 500,000 clones, roughly three quarters seen once. Material: PBMCs. These receptors originate from a woman in her forties in good health. Some clones in this sample may be carry-over from other donors' samples.

This rearrangement joins TRBV28 to TRBJ1-3; D is possibly TRBD1 (5 bases). Germline values: CDR1 MDHEN, CDR2 SYDVKM. The CDR3 runs to 14 residues. Trimming pared 2 bases from V and 2 bases from J, leaving 7 bases between. CDR3 DNA sequence: TGTGCCAGCAGTTTAATAGGGGCTGGAAACACCATATATTTT. It encodes CASSLIGAGNTIYF. The full variable domain, its missing parts supplied by reference TRBV28 and TRBJ1-3, is DVKVTQSSRYLVKRTGEKVFLECVQDMDHENMFWYRQDPGLGLRLIYFSYDVKMKEKGDIPEGYSVSREKKERFSLILESASTNQTSMYLCASSLIGAGNTIYFGEGSWLTVV.

This clone has a handful of counts. This chain uses TRBV7-9 with TRBJ1-5; D gene unclear. Germline CDR1 reads SEHNR; CDR2 reads FQNEAQ (reference sequence). This CDR3 has 12 residues. Trimming removed 3 bases at V and 3 bases at J, with 3 bases between. CDR3 amino acids: CASSLPNQPQHF. In DNA form, the CDR3 reads TGTGCCAGCAGCTTGCCCAATCAGCCCCAGCATTTT. Variable domain in full (rest from reference TRBV7-9 and TRBJ1-5): DTGVSQNPRHKITKRGQNVTFRCDPISEHNRLYWYRQTLGQGPEFLTYFQNEAQLEKSRLLSDRFSAERPKGSFSTLEIQRTEQGDSAMYLCASSLPNQPQHFGDGTRLSIL.

The chain has TRBV2 and TRBJ2-1; perhaps TRBD1 as D (6 bases). Germline CDR1 is SNHLY and CDR2 is FYNNEI. V was pared by 6 bases and J by 5 bases, with 11 bases between. This CDR3 has 13 amino acids. The CDR3 DNA reads TGTGCCAGCAGCGGGACACCAAACAATGAGCAGTTCTTC. As protein: CASSGTPNNEQFF.

The gene calls are TRBV2 and TRBJ2-7; D may be TRBD1 (6 bases). This CDR3 is 15 amino acids long. V was shortened by 7 bases and J by 1 base, with 17 bases between the two germline ends. The germline CDR1 and CDR2 sequences are SNHLY and FYNNEI. The DNA for the CDR3 is TGTGCCAGCACTCCCGACAGGTATCGGTCCTACGAGCAGTACTTC. This translates into CASTPDRYRSYEQYF.

The chain employs TRBV18 and TRBJ2-3, with D perhaps matching TRBD1 (7 bases). This CDR3 contains 15 residues. Germline V gene sequence: CDR1 KGHSH, CDR2 LQKENI. Trimming took 6 bases from V and 1 from J, leaving 14 bases between them. The CDR3 protein is CASSPGQRGTDTQYF. CDR3 nucleotides: TGTGCCAGCTCCCCGGGACAGCGGGGCACAGATACGCAGTATTTT.

This chain connects TRBV6-5 to TRBJ2-7; 8 nucleotides align to TRBD1. This CDR3 region has 15 residues. Per the germline V gene, CDR1 is MNHEY and CDR2 is SVGAGI. Trimming removed 0 bases from V and 7 bases from J; junction bases left unmatched: 8. For the CDR3, the DNA is TGTGCCAGCAGTTACTCCGGGACAGGACTTAGGGAGCAGTACTTC. Protein: CASSYSGTGLREQYF.

The rearrangement uses TRBV5-1 and TRBJ1-2; 8 nucleotides agree with TRBD1. This CDR3 is 14 amino acids long. J lost 4 bases, V lost 2 bases, and 4 bases had no gene match. The germline V gene has CDR1 SGHRS and CDR2 YFSETQ. CDR3 sequence reads: CASSLQGGIYGYTF. The CDR3 nucleotides are TGCGCCAGCAGCTTACAGGGGGGAATCTATGGCTACACCTTC.

CDR3 region: CAWNRDRYNEQFF. DNA of the CDR3: TGTGCCTGGAACCGGGACAGATACAATGAGCAGTTCTTC. The chain employs TRBV30 and TRBJ2-1, with TRBD1 matching over 7 bases. The trim removed 4 bases at V and 4 bases at J, leaving 4 bases unmatched. Looked up from germline, CDR1 is GTSNPN and CDR2 is SVGIG (reference sequence). This CDR3 comprises 13 residues. The full variable domain, in which reference TRBV30 and TRBJ2-1 provide the parts outside the CDR3, is SQTIHQWPATLVQPVGSPLSLECTVEGTSNPNLYWYRQAAGRGLQLLFYSVGIGQISSEVPQNLSASRPQDRQFILSSKKLLLSDSGFYLCAWNRDRYNEQFFGPGTRLTVL.

The CDR3 bases are TGCGCCAGCAGCTTTCGCGGGACTTACAATGAGCAGTTCTTC. It encodes CASSFRGTYNEQFF. The V gene is TRBV5-1, the J gene TRBJ2-1, with D possibly matching TRBD2 (6 bases). The germline V and J ends were trimmed by 2 bases and 4 bases, with 10 bases remaining between them. Germline V CDR1 and CDR2: SGHRS, YFSETQ. CDR3 length: 14 residues.

Ten or more counts support this clone. This chain links TRBV2 with TRBJ2-7; 9 bases match TRBD2. Germline CDR1 SNHLY, CDR2 FYNNEI. The CDR3 length is 14 residues. The ends lost 6 bases at V and 3 bases at J; junction bases unmatched: 6. The CDR3 DNA sequence: TGTGCCAGCAGGCCCGGGACTAGCATCTACGAGCAGTACTTC. It translates to CASRPGTSIYEQYF.

The CDR3 region is CASSAGLNQPQHF. CDR3 nucleotide sequence: TGTGCCAGCAGCGCAGGGCTCAATCAGCCCCAGCATTTT. The chain joins TRBV7-8 to TRBJ1-5, with D perhaps TRBD1 (5 bases). The V and J ends lost 5 bases and 3 bases respectively, with 8 bases between them. In germline, CDR1 is SGHVS, CDR2 FQNEAQ. The CDR3 is 13 residues long.

This chain joins TRBV5-1 and TRBJ2-5; 11 nucleotides align to TRBD2. Trimming took 5 bases from V and 5 from J; bases not matched to a gene: 8. Germline values: CDR1 SGHRS, CDR2 YFSETQ. This CDR3 is 15 amino acids long. The CDR3 DNA is TGCGCCAGCAGGGATAGCGGGAGGGCTATGGAGACCCAGTACTTC. Its translation: CASRDSGRAMETQYF.

This chain joins TRBV6-4 and TRBJ2-1, with TRBD2 identical over 9 bases. The CDR3 is made up of 14 amino acids. Germline V gives CDR1 MRHNA, CDR2 SNTAGT. V trimming: 4 bases; J trimming: 7 bases; junction bases outside the gene matches: 5. CDR3 nucleotide sequence: TGTGCCAGCAGTGTTCTAGCGGGAATGAATGAGCAGTTCTTC. Amino acids: CASSVLAGMNEQFF.

This chain links TRBV6-5 with TRBJ2-2, with unresolved D. The CDR3 is 14 residues long. Germline-derived CDR1 and CDR2 are MNHEY and SVGAGI. Trimming stripped 0 bases from V and 3 bases from J, with 5 bases between. CDR3 amino acids: CASSYSWDTGELFF. The CDR3 bases are TGTGCCAGCAGTTACTCGTGGGACACCGGGGAGCTGTTTTTT.